This TCR beta chain was documented in a study of Tregs in tolerant kidney transplant recipients. About the research overall: Related graft donors supplied nonmyeloablative bone marrow transplants, and mixed chimerism was transient.

CDR1 and CDR2 from the germline V gene are SGHAT and FQNNGV. The CDR3 runs 14 residues. V gave up 7 bases and J gave up 2 bases, with 12 bases separating them. Unstimulated regulatory T cells (CD4+CD25+CD127-), CD4+CD25- non-regulatory cells, CD4 and CD8 cells were FACS-sorted from thawed PBMCs. Clones were sequenced by immunoSEQ multiplex PCR, and TCRdb holds only the in-frame ones, with some missing. Found here are about 83,000 clones, around 98% of them singletons; the top ten hold around 0.58%. Study findings and constraints: Changing PCR primers prevented nucleotide comparison between some patients' samples.

In regard to this clone: The antigen remains undetermined.

The sequencing here drew on CD4+ T cells from blood, taken before the transplant. This receptor was identified in a human donor who received a combined kidney and bone marrow transplant. V and J are TRBV11-2 and TRBJ1-3; a weak D match, TRBD1 (6 bases). This CDR3 is CASTVQGAGNTIYF. The DNA for the CDR3 is TGTGCCAGCACCGTACAGGGTGCTGGAAACACCATATATTTT.